This T cell receptor beta chain was obtained from a study of Ad26.COV2.S vaccination and SARS-CoV-2 variants. As for the study in general: The trial was COV1001 and the donor's arm was Ad26.COV2.S. Dosing was one shot or two shots 56 days apart.

Per germline, CDR1 SEHNR and CDR2 FQNEAQ (reference sequence). The CDR3 spans 15 residues. Trimming took off 7 bases at V and 6 bases at J, with 21 bases between the two ends. The data were produced by immunoSEQ multiplex PCR, yet TCRdb's version contains in-frame clones alone and is incomplete. The sample has over 400,000 clones, around 93% seen once. Specified treatment: roughly 20 received Ad26.COV2.S at low or high dose, single or two shots; roughly five received placebo; per-sample allocation not given. The samples were gathered on day 63 after the first injection of vaccine or placebo. The source is a person aged 18-65 years who received the Ad26.COV2.S COVID-19 vaccine or a placebo. The chain uses TRBV7-9 and TRBJ1-2, with a tentative D call TRBD1 (5 bases). The sample was peripheral blood, taken in a trial of Ad26.COV2.S vaccine versus placebo. CDR3 in DNA: TGTGCCAGCACCAAAATGAATGGGGGGTATCATGGCTACACCTTC. This sequence encodes CASTKMNGGYHGYTF.